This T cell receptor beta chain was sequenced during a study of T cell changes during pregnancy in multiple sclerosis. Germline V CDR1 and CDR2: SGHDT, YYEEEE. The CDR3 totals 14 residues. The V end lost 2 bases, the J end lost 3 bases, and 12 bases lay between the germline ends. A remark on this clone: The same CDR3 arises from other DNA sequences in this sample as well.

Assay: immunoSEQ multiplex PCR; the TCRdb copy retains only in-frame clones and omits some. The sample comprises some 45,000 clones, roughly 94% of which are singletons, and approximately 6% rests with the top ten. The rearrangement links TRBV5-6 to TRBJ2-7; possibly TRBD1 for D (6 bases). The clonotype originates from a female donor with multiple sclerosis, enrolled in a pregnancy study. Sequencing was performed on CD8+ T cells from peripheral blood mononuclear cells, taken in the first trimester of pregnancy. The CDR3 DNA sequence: TGTGCCAGCAGCTTCGGAACAGGGATCTACGAGCAGTACTTC. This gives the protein CASSFGTGIYEQYF. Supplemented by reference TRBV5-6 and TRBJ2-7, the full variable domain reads DAGVTQSPTHLIKTRGQQVTLRCSPKSGHDTVSWYQQALGQGPQFIFQYYEEEERQRGNFPDRFSGHQFPNYSSELNVNALLLGDSALYLCASSFGTGIYEQYFGPGTRLTVT.